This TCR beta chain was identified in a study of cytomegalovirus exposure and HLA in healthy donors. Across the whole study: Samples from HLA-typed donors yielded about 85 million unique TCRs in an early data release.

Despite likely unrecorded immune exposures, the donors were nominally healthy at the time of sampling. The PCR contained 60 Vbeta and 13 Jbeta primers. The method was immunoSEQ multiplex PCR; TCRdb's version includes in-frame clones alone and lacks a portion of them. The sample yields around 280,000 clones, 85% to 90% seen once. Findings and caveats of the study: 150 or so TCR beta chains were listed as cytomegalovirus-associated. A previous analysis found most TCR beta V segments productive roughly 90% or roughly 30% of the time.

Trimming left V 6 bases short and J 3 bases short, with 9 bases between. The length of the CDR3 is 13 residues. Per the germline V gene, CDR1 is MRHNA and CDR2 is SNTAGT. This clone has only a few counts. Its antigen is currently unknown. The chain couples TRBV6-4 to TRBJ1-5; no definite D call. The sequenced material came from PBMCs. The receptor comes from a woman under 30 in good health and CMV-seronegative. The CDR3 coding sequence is TGTGCCAGCAGCCTTGACACCAATCAGCCCCAGCATTTT. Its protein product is CASSLDTNQPQHF.